This entry lists 29 T cell receptor beta chains sequenced from one sample in a study of early T cells in non-severe SARS-CoV-2 infection. TCRdb passed the 5' RACE reads through MiXCR, listing each CDR3 protein once. The data hold about 72,000 distinct CDR3 sequences, with 10% observed a single time. Sequencing used whole blood, obtained at baseline. These receptors all come from an adult who was a healthcare worker with PCR-confirmed SARS-CoV-2 infection or an uninfected control (not recorded which).

This clonotype was recorded a few times. The chain combines TRBV5-4 with TRBJ2-7; 8 bases align to TRBD1. Unmatched junction bases numbered 9, after V lost 5 bases and J lost 2 bases. CDR3 size: 15 residues. The germline CDR1 and CDR2 sequences are SGHNT and YYREEE (reference sequence). CDR3 sequence (DNA): TGTGCCAGCAGGACGGATCGACAGGGGACCTACGAGCAGTACTTC. This gives the protein CASRTDRQGTYEQYF.

This chain joins TRBV12-3 or TRBV12-4 and TRBJ2-1; 13 nucleotides align to TRBD2. Germline trimming cut 3 bases from V and 8 bases from J; bases unmatched to any gene: 10. There are 17 residues in the CDR3. CDR3 sequence reads: CASSFRLAGGPWDEQFF. The CDR3 bases are TGTGCCAGCAGTTTTAGACTAGCGGGGGGTCCCTGGGATGAGCAGTTCTTC.

This clonotype has just a few counts. This chain connects TRBV29-1 to TRBJ2-3, with TRBD2 as a possible D gene (5 bases). In germline, CDR1 is SQVTM, CDR2 ANQGSEA. V was pared by 1 base and J by 6 bases, with 17 bases between. This CDR3 is 15 amino acids long. This chain's CDR3 is CSVEGAGAGVDTQYF. The DNA of the CDR3 is TGCAGCGTTGAAGGGGCGGGCGCCGGGGTCGATACGCAGTATTTT.

The rearrangement joins TRBV4-3 to TRBJ2-3; 7 nucleotides match TRBD1. This CDR3 has 16 amino acids. Germline CDR1 reads LGHNA; CDR2 reads YSLEER. V dropped 0 bases and J dropped 2; count of bases not matched to a gene: 5. The CDR3 loop is CASSQDLGGYTDTQYF. The DNA of the CDR3 is TGCGCCAGCAGCCAAGATTTAGGGGGCTACACAGATACGCAGTATTTT.

This chain uses TRBV6-2 or TRBV6-3 with TRBJ2-3; D is possibly TRBD2 (6 bases). CDR1 and CDR2 (germline): MNHEY, SVGEGT. V lost 7 bases and J lost 0, with 14 bases in between. The CDR3 covers 15 residues. The CDR3 is CASNAGTFSTDTQYF. CDR3 bases: TGTGCCAGCAATGCCGGGACTTTCAGCACAGATACGCAGTATTTT.

This chain links TRBV10-3 with TRBJ1-1; 9 bases align to TRBD1. Per the germline V gene, CDR1 is ENHRY and CDR2 is SYGVKD. The ends lost 3 bases at V and 11 bases at J; junction bases unmatched: 13. The CDR3 has 15 amino acids. The CDR3 loop is CAISDRGQGGLEAFF. The CDR3 nucleotides are TGTGCCATCAGTGATCGGGGACAGGGAGGGTTGGAGGCTTTCTTT.

This clonotype was seen more than once but under ten times. Written as DNA, the CDR3 is TGCGCCAGCACCAGGGACACCTCTAACACCGGGGAGCTGTTTTTT. Its protein product is CASTRDTSNTGELFF. This chain uses TRBV10-1 with TRBJ2-2; D is perhaps TRBD1 (6 bases). V was trimmed by 7 bases and J by 2 bases, leaving 14 bases between them. Per germline, CDR1 WNHNN and CDR2 SYGVQD (reference sequence). This CDR3 spans 15 amino acids.

The chain links TRBV2 to TRBJ1-5; no firm D call. Trimming removed 3 bases from V and 4 bases from J, with 7 bases in between. Germline CDR1 SNHLY, CDR2 FYNNEI. The CDR3 runs to 13 residues. The CDR3 DNA sequence: TGTGCCAGCAGTGACAGGATAAATCAGCCCCAGCATTTT. Encoded protein: CASSDRINQPQHF.

This clonotype was seen repeatedly, ten times or more. The gene calls are TRBV7-9 and TRBJ1-5; D is perhaps TRBD1 (6 bases). The ends were cut back, 3 bases at V and 5 bases at J, with 11 bases in the middle. The CDR3 spans 14 residues. Looked up from germline, CDR1 is SEHNR and CDR2 is FQNEAQ (reference sequence). CDR3 loop: CASSFAGGDQPQHF. Written as DNA, the CDR3 is TGTGCCAGCAGCTTTGCTGGGGGCGATCAGCCCCAGCATTTT.

The J gene is TRBJ2-7, the V gene TRBV6-6, with D tentatively TRBD2 (6 bases). CDR3 length: 14 residues. The ends were cut back, 7 bases at V and 2 bases at J, with 15 bases in the middle. Germline assignment: CDR1 MNHNY and CDR2 SVGAGI (reference sequence). The DNA of the CDR3 is TGTGCCAGCATCCCGGGAGAAAGGGCCTACGAGCAGTACTTC. This sequence encodes CASIPGERAYEQYF.

This clonotype showed up just a few times. CDR3 protein: CASSVGAGASDTQYF. DNA for the CDR3: TGTGCCAGCAGCGTAGGTGCGGGGGCCTCAGATACGCAGTATTTT. V usage is TRBV9 and J usage is TRBJ2-3; tentative D call: TRBD2 (7 bases). The germline V gene encodes CDR1 SGDLS and CDR2 YYNGEE. The CDR3 has 15 amino acids. V lost 0 bases and J lost 4, with 12 bases in between.

This clonotype was observed a handful of times. The junction shows a germline mismatch at one end, possibly a read error. The chain is built from TRBV19 and TRBJ2-2, with 10 bases that match TRBD1. Germline loops: CDR1 LNHDA, CDR2 SQIVND (reference sequence). This CDR3 has 16 amino acids. The DNA for the CDR3 is TGTGCCAGTAATATACCGGGACAGGGGACTGGGAGGGAGCTGTTTTTT. It is translated as CASNIPGQGTGRELFF.

This clonotype has at least ten counts. V is TRBV12-3 or TRBV12-4 and J is TRBJ2-1; TRBD1 matches 9 bases. V was clipped by 1 base and J by 4 bases; unmatched bases: 8. The CDR3 spans 17 residues. CDR3 region: CASSLEKQGAGYNEQFF. The CDR3 DNA follows: TGTGCCAGCAGTTTAGAAAAACAGGGGGCCGGGTACAATGAGCAGTTCTTC.

The rearrangement links TRBV19 to TRBJ2-7, with 9 nucleotides matching TRBD1. J gave up 0 bases and V 5 bases, and 5 bases lay outside the gene matches. The CDR3 covers 15 residues. Germline CDR1 and CDR2: LNHDA and SQIVND (reference sequence). The CDR3: CASSAPDRGSYEQYF. The CDR3 nucleotides read TGTGCCAGTAGTGCGCCGGACAGGGGCTCCTACGAGCAGTACTTC.

This chain links TRBV7-9 with TRBJ1-6; no definite D call. V dropped 2 bases and J dropped 7 bases, with 15 bases sitting between them. Germline V gene sequence: CDR1 SEHNR, CDR2 FQNEAQ (reference sequence). There are 16 residues in the CDR3. Here the CDR3 DNA reads TGTGCCAGCAGCTTAAGGGAGAGTTCTTTGAATTCACCCCTCCACTTT. Translating gives CASSLRESSLNSPLHF.

By share, this clonotype ranks as medium-sized. The J gene is TRBJ1-1, the V gene TRBV20-1; D is unclear. This CDR3 has 13 amino acids. V was cut by 4 bases and J by 1 base, with 10 bases left in between. The germline V gene encodes CDR1 DFQATT and CDR2 SNEGSKA (reference sequence). The CDR3 protein is CSAIGVENTEAFF. CDR3 nucleotides: TGCAGTGCTATCGGGGTGGAGAACACTGAAGCTTTCTTT.

This clonotype was seen only a few times. The rearrangement joins TRBV2 to TRBJ1-6; D is uncertain. The V end was cut by 7 bases, the J end by 5 bases, with 15 bases between. Per germline, CDR1 SNHLY and CDR2 FYNNEI. CDR3 length equals 15 residues. The CDR3 region has the DNA TGTGCCAGCATCGCGGAGGCCGCTCATAATTCACCCCTCCACTTT. Protein: CASIAEAAHNSPLHF.

The chain recombines TRBV25-1 with TRBJ1-1, with 7 bases aligning to TRBD1. The CDR3 contains 18 residues. V shed 1 base, J shed 3 bases, and the junction held 14 bases outside the gene matches. Germline V gene data show CDR1 as MGHDK and CDR2 as SYGVNS. The chain's CDR3 is CASSEWEGADSGYTEAFF. As DNA, the CDR3 is TGTGCCAGCAGTGAATGGGAGGGGGCTGACAGTGGCTACACTGAAGCTTTCTTT.

This clonotype turned up a few times. The gene calls are TRBV20-1 and TRBJ2-7, with 12 bases identical to TRBD2. The CDR3 runs to 15 residues. The germline V gene encodes CDR1 DFQATT and CDR2 SNEGSKA (reference sequence). V lost 2 bases to trimming and J lost 1 base; unmatched junction nucleotides: 3. The CDR3 spells CSARSLAGGSYEQYF. DNA of the CDR3: TGCAGTGCTAGATCCCTAGCGGGGGGGTCCTACGAGCAGTACTTC.

This clonotype was recorded many times. The V gene is TRBV5-1, the J gene TRBJ2-3; 7 bases agree with TRBD2. The CDR3 extends over 17 amino acids. CDR1 and CDR2 from the germline V gene are SGHRS and YFSETQ. J gave up 2 bases and V 1 base, and 10 bases lay outside the gene matches. The chain's CDR3 is CASSLWGGTEVTDTQYF. CDR3 DNA sequence: TGCGCCAGCAGCTTGTGGGGGGGAACGGAGGTCACAGATACGCAGTATTTT.

Comments on this clonotype: A read error may account for a junction end that differs from germline. The chain has TRBV9 and TRBJ2-3; D is ambiguous. This CDR3 region has 14 residues. From germline, CDR1 is SGDLS and CDR2 YYNGEE. The CDR3 DNA reads TGTGCCAGCAGCCTTGCGGCCAGCAGAGATACGCAGTATTTT. Protein: CASSLAASRDTQYF.

This clonotype was detected many times. The chain joins TRBV20-1 to TRBJ2-7, with D possibly TRBD1 on 5 matching bases. Germline CDR1 is DFQATT and CDR2 is SNEGSKA (reference sequence). This CDR3 is built from 14 residues. The ends were cut back, 1 base at V and 3 bases at J, with 13 bases in the middle. The CDR3 loop is CSARGQTVNYEQYF. In nucleotides, the CDR3 is TGCAGTGCTAGAGGGCAGACAGTTAACTACGAGCAGTACTTC.

This clonotype was seen repeatedly, ten times or more. V is TRBV5-4 and J is TRBJ2-3; tentatively, D is TRBD2 (6 bases). Germline values: CDR1 SGHNT, CDR2 YYREEE (reference sequence). The CDR3 loop spans 14 amino acids. The V and J ends lost 7 bases and 3 bases respectively, with 15 bases between them. CDR3 residues: CASGFAGLTDTQYF. DNA of the CDR3: TGTGCCAGCGGTTTTGCGGGGCTTACAGATACGCAGTATTTT.

This clonotype was seen more than once but under ten times. This chain connects TRBV10-3 to TRBJ2-7; no definite D call. CDR3 length: 12 residues. Trimming took 10 bases from V and 4 from J, leaving 14 bases between them. Germline V CDR1 and CDR2: ENHRY, SYGVKD. The CDR3 sequence: CATAGLDYEQYF. CDR3 nucleotide sequence: TGTGCCACCGCAGGATTAGATTACGAGCAGTACTTC.

The J gene is TRBJ2-4, the V gene TRBV12-3 or TRBV12-4; D remains unclear. V shed 5 bases and J shed 5 bases, with 7 bases lying between them. The CDR3 consists of 12 residues. CDR3 bases: TGTGCCAGCAGTAGACGGCAAAACATTCAGTACTTC. Translating it yields CASSRRQNIQYF.

A few counts support this clonotype. The chain uses TRBV12-3 or TRBV12-4 and TRBJ2-3, with a weak D call TRBD1 (5 bases). Trimming took off 6 bases at V and 2 bases at J, with 21 bases between the two ends. This CDR3 spans 17 amino acids. CDR3 nucleotide sequence: TGTGCCAGCAGCACTCCGCCGGGCAGGGCCTCCACAGATACGCAGTATTTT. Protein sequence: CASSTPPGRASTDTQYF.

The CDR3 DNA reads TGCGCCAGCAGCCAAGATTGGCGGACAGCCGGGACTCACTCCTACGAGCAGTACTTC. It specifies CASSQDWRTAGTHSYEQYF. V gene TRBV4-1 combines with J gene TRBJ2-7; either TRBD1 or TRBD2 may fit D (6 bases each). Looked up from germline, CDR1 is MGHRA and CDR2 is YSYEKL. Trimming shortened V by 0 bases and J by 0 bases, and 21 bases separated the two germline ends. CDR3 length: 19 amino acids.

This clonotype was observed a few times. The J gene is TRBJ2-1, the V gene TRBV18; TRBD1 or TRBD2 may be the D gene (6 bases each). CDR3 length: 15 residues. The ends were cut back, 4 bases at V and 11 bases at J, with 21 bases in the middle. Germline V CDR1 and CDR2: KGHSH, LQKENI. CDR3 in amino acids: CASSHGPGAKNQQFF. For the CDR3, the DNA is TGTGCCAGCTCACACGGTCCGGGGGCTAAGAATCAGCAGTTCTTC.

This clonotype was seen only a few times. This chain connects TRBV9 to TRBJ2-2; the match to TRBD1 covers 7 bases. Trimming took 7 bases from V and 6 from J; bases not matched to a gene: 6. Germline CDR1 is SGDLS and CDR2 is YYNGEE. The CDR3 runs to 13 residues. In nucleotides, the CDR3 is TGTGCCAGCGATACAGGGGACGCCGGGGAGCTGTTTTTT. This sequence encodes CASDTGDAGELFF.